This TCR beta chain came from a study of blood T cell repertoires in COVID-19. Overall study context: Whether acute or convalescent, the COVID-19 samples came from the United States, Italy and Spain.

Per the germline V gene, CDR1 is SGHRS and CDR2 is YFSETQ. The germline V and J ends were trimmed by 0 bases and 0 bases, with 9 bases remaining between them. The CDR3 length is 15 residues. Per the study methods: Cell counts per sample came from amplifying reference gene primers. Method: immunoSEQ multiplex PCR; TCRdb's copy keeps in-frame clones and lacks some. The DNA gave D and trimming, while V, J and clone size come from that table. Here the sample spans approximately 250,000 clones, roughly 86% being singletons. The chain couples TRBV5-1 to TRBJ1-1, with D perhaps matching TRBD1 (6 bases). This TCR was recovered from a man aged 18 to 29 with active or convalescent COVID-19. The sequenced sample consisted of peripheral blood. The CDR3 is CASSLDRAMNTEAFF. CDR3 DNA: TGCGCCAGCAGCTTGGACAGGGCCATGAACACTGAAGCTTTCTTT.